This TCR beta chain derives from a study of CD8+CD57+ T cells in acquired aplastic anemia. TCR beta VDJ combinations and CDR3 sequences were profiled from genomic DNA. TCRdb ran MiXCR on the reads and lists one entry per CDR3 protein. The table includes about 40,000 distinct CDR3 sequences, 63% detected once. Patients chosen for sequencing had CD8+CD57+ cells that had expanded, as shown by flow cytometry. The germline V and J ends were trimmed by 3 bases and 6 bases, with 12 bases remaining between them. Germline-derived CDR1 and CDR2 are SQVTM and ANQGSEA. There are 13 residues in the CDR3. Sequencing was carried out using sorted CD4+, CD8+, or CD8+CD57+ T cells (not recorded which) from PBMCs. The V call is TRBV29-1, the J call TRBJ2-1; D possibly matches TRBD1 or TRBD2 (7 bases each). This clonotype was sampled from a human donor with aplastic anemia. The CDR3 protein is CSVETGRANEQFF. DNA for the CDR3: TGCAGCGTTGAGACAGGGAGGGCCAATGAGCAGTTCTTC.